These 8 T cell receptor beta chains originate from one sample sequenced in a study of OX40 agonist ivuxolimab in advanced cancers. Produced via immunoSEQ multiplex PCR; TCRdb's table is partial and in-frame only. This sample has around 65,000 clones; about 92% occur once, and the top ten carry over 10%. The sequencing used CD4+ or CD8+ T cells sorted from blood, collected in a trial of the OX40 agonist ivuxolimab. The source is an adult with an advanced solid tumor such as melanoma, head and neck, liver or kidney cancer.

The chain recombines TRBV6-1 with TRBJ2-3; D possibly matches TRBD1 or TRBD2 (5 bases each). The CDR3 runs 14 residues. Deletions cut 8 bases from V and 0 bases from J, with 12 bases between. CDR1 is MNHNS, CDR2 SASEGT, per germline. The CDR3 coding sequence is TGTGCCAGCCGGGACGGAGTAAGCACAGATACGCAGTATTTT. Translation gives CASRDGVSTDTQYF.

This sequence joins TRBV20-1 and TRBJ2-5, with no clear D. Germline CDR1 and CDR2: DFQATT and SNEGSKA (reference sequence). The CDR3 extends over 10 amino acids. V dropped 2 bases and J dropped 4 bases, with 2 bases sitting between them. The CDR3 here is CSARRETQYF. The CDR3 bases are TGCAGTGCTAGACGAGAGACCCAGTACTTC.

This chain links TRBV7-9 with TRBJ2-2, with 8 positions matching TRBD1. V was pared by 4 bases and J by 1 base, with 2 bases of the junction left unmatched. The CDR3 contains 15 residues. CDR1 is SEHNR, CDR2 FQNEAQ, per germline (reference sequence). As DNA, the CDR3 is TGTGCCAGCAGCTCCGGACAGGGGAACACCGGGGAGCTGTTTTTT. Its protein is CASSSGQGNTGELFF.

V and J are TRBV4-1 and TRBJ1-5; possibly TRBD1 for D (5 bases). The CDR3 sequence is 14 residues long. The V and J ends lost 1 base and 7 bases respectively, with 11 bases between them. Germline lookup yields CDR1 MGHRA and CDR2 YSYEKL. In nucleotides, the CDR3 is TGCGCCAGCAGCCAAGGCGAAGGGGTCCAGCCCCAGCATTTT. This codes for CASSQGEGVQPQHF.

There are a few counts of this clone. The chain couples TRBV7-9 to TRBJ2-7, with 8 bases aligning to TRBD1. V shed 3 bases, J shed 7 bases, and the junction held 5 bases outside the gene matches. CDR1 SEHNR and CDR2 FQNEAQ come from the germline V gene (reference sequence). The CDR3 is made up of 13 amino acids. The CDR3: CASSFGQGDEQYF. The CDR3 bases are TGTGCCAGCAGCTTCGGACAGGGTGATGAGCAGTACTTC. Complete variable domain (other parts from reference TRBV7-9 and TRBJ2-7): DTGVSQNPRHKITKRGQNVTFRCDPISEHNRLYWYRQTLGQGPEFLTYFQNEAQLEKSRLLSDRFSAERPKGSFSTLEIQRTEQGDSAMYLCASSFGQGDEQYFGPGTRLTVT.

V is TRBV6-6 and J is TRBJ1-2; D gene unclear. V lost 8 bases, J lost 1 base, and 11 bases lay in between. The CDR3 length is 13 residues. Germline V gives CDR1 MNHNY, CDR2 SVGAGI (reference sequence). This CDR3 reads CASEEVFNYGYTF. The CDR3, as DNA: TGTGCCAGCGAGGAAGTTTTTAACTATGGCTACACCTTC.

The chain uses TRBV14 and TRBJ2-1; tentatively, D is TRBD2 (6 bases). The CDR3 is made up of 14 amino acids. The germline V gene has CDR1 SGHDN and CDR2 FVKESK. Trimming removed 1 base from V and 8 bases from J, with 12 bases in between. The CDR3 is CASSQGRAWDEQFF. Here the CDR3 DNA reads TGTGCCAGCAGCCAAGGGAGGGCGTGGGATGAGCAGTTCTTC.

This clone appeared a single time. The chain joins TRBV25-1 to TRBJ2-1; D is ambiguous. There are 11 residues in the CDR3. V shed 1 base and J shed 8 bases, with 3 bases lying between them. Germline CDR1 is MGHDK and CDR2 is SYGVNS. Here the CDR3 DNA reads TGTGCCAGCAGTGAATTCTATGAGCAGTTCTTC. Protein sequence: CASSEFYEQFF.